One sample yielded the 28 T cell receptor beta chains listed below, sequenced in a study of CD8+CD57+ T cells in acquired aplastic anemia. It was patients with CD8+CD57+ cell expansion by flow cytometry who were chosen for sequencing. According to the study, genomic DNA was the template for TCR beta VDJ and CDR3 profiling. TCRdb ran MiXCR on the reads and lists one entry per CDR3 protein. The table lists hundreds of thousands of distinct CDR3 sequences, over 25% of them singletons. Sequencing was performed on sorted CD4+, CD8+, or CD8+CD57+ T cells (not recorded which) from PBMCs. All receptors come from a human donor with aplastic anemia.

The gene calls are TRBV6-5 and TRBJ2-7, with TRBD2 matching 8 bases. Judging by the DNA end, TRBJ2-1 fits better; the J call may be wrong. The CDR3 contains 17 residues. Germline values: CDR1 MNHEY, CDR2 SVGAGI. CDR3 nucleotide sequence: TGTGCCAGCAGTTACTCTGCGGGGGGTTACTCCTACAATGAGCAGTTCTTC. It is translated as CASSYSAGGYSYNEQFF.

This clonotype has a count of ten or more. The V and J genes are TRBV20-1 and TRBJ2-7; the D gene is possibly TRBD2 (5 bases). V dropped 6 bases and J dropped 4 bases, with 10 bases sitting between them. This CDR3 region has 11 residues. Germline V CDR1 and CDR2: DFQATT, SNEGSKA (reference sequence). In DNA form, the CDR3 reads TGCAGTGCCAAAGCGGATTACGAGCAGTACTTC. This gives the protein CSAKADYEQYF.

This clonotype has ten or more counts. CDR3 in DNA: TGTGCCACCAGCAACGGACAGGGAAACACCGGGGAGCTGTTTTTT. Protein product: CATSNGQGNTGELFF. The chain couples TRBV15 to TRBJ2-2, with TRBD1 identical over 8 bases. Germline CDR1 reads LNHNV; CDR2 reads YYDKDF (reference sequence). This CDR3 spans 15 amino acids. V was pared by 4 bases and J by 2 bases, with 3 bases of the junction left unmatched.

This clonotype has only a few counts. V gene TRBV20-1 combines with J gene TRBJ1-1, with D tentatively TRBD1 (6 bases). Germline CDR1 and CDR2: DFQATT and SNEGSKA (reference sequence). V was cut by 2 bases and J by 1 base, with 11 bases left in between. CDR3 length: 14 amino acids. The CDR3 nucleotides read TGCAGTGCTAGAATGGGGGCGGGGAACACTGAAGCTTTCTTT. It is translated as CSARMGAGNTEAFF.

This clonotype was picked up a small number of times. The J gene is TRBJ2-5, the V gene TRBV4-1; possible D gene TRBD1, 6 bases. The germline V gene has CDR1 MGHRA and CDR2 YSYEKL. V lost 6 bases and J lost 4, with 15 bases in between. The CDR3 contains 14 residues. Written as DNA, the CDR3 is TGCGCCAGCAGGACGACAGGAACGGGAGAGACCCAGTACTTC. Translated, it gives CASRTTGTGETQYF.

The V gene is TRBV4-2, the J gene TRBJ2-1; 7 nucleotides agree with TRBD2. The CDR3 spans 16 residues. V was clipped by 4 bases and J by 4 bases; unmatched bases: 10. In germline, CDR1 is LGHNA, CDR2 YNFKEQ. CDR3 DNA sequence: TGTGCCAGCAGCCCGCTATCGCGGGAGCGGTACAATGAGCAGTTCTTC. It is translated as CASSPLSRERYNEQFF.

This clonotype was seen a few times. At one end the junction does not follow the germline gene, possibly because of a read error. The CDR3 sequence: CASSQGVVNRPWAHF. The CDR3 bases are TGTGCCAGCAGCCAAGGGGTGGTTAACAGACCCTGGGCGCACTTC. The rearrangement joins TRBV25-1 to TRBJ2-5; TRBD1 is a possible D gene (5 bases). CDR3 size: 15 residues. Germline CDR1 and CDR2: MGHDK and SYGVNS.

This chain joins TRBV9 and TRBJ1-1; no firm D call. Germline CDR1 SGDLS, CDR2 YYNGEE. CDR3 length: 15 residues. The germline V and J ends were trimmed by 0 bases and 0 bases, with 9 bases remaining between them. CDR3 coding DNA: TGTGCCAGCAGCGTAGGCGTGCTGTTGAACACTGAAGCTTTCTTT. Protein product: CASSVGVLLNTEAFF.

This clonotype was counted only a few times. The chain uses TRBV20-1 and TRBJ1-4; D is uncertain. Germline values: CDR1 DFQATT, CDR2 SNEGSKA (reference sequence). Trimming stripped 3 bases from V and 10 bases from J, with 15 bases between. This CDR3 contains 13 residues. The CDR3 DNA reads as TGCAGTGCTAGTGGTCCCCGAGAGGGAAAACTGTTTTTT. Its translation is CSASGPREGKLFF.

The sample holds many counts of this clonotype. The gene calls are TRBV5-1 and TRBJ2-3; no firm D call. Trimming cost V 1 base and J 4 bases, with 7 bases left between them. The CDR3 has 13 residues. Per germline, CDR1 SGHRS and CDR2 YFSETQ. CDR3 sequence: CASSLMGPDTQYF. The CDR3 bases are TGCGCCAGCAGCTTGATGGGTCCAGATACGCAGTATTTT.

This clonotype was detected many times. The V and J genes are TRBV20-1 and TRBJ1-2; maybe TRBD1 (5 bases). V shed 5 bases and J shed 5 bases, with 24 bases lying between them. Germline CDR1 DFQATT, CDR2 SNEGSKA (reference sequence). CDR3 length: 16 amino acids. CDR3 region: CSAPVRGMGVGYGYTF. In DNA, the CDR3 is TGCAGTGCTCCCGTCCGGGGGATGGGGGTAGGATATGGCTACACCTTC.

The chain has TRBV10-1 and TRBJ2-7; D uncertain. Germline CDR1 reads WNHNN; CDR2 reads SYGVQD (reference sequence). The V end lost 0 bases, the J end lost 2 bases, and 8 bases lay between the germline ends. CDR3 size: 14 residues. CDR3 amino acids: CASSESDGTYEQYF. CDR3 nucleotide sequence: TGCGCCAGCAGTGAGTCCGACGGAACCTACGAGCAGTACTTC.

This clonotype occurred many times. The chain employs TRBV7-3 and TRBJ1-1; D uncertain. Germline V CDR1 and CDR2: SGHTA, FQGTGA. Trimming removed 5 bases at V and 1 base at J, with 8 bases between. This CDR3 spans 13 amino acids. The CDR3 spells CASSTGGNTEAFF. The CDR3 DNA is TGTGCCAGCAGCACGGGTGGGAACACTGAAGCTTTCTTT.

The CDR3 nucleotides read TGCGCCAGCAGTCGACCGAGCGGGAGCAGCTACAATGAGCAGTTCTTC. Residues: CASSRPSGSSYNEQFF. The V and J genes are TRBV5-1 and TRBJ2-1; TRBD2 matches at 8 bases. Trimming cost V 5 bases and J 3 bases; bases outside gene matches: 10. CDR1 is SGHRS, CDR2 YFSETQ, per germline. The CDR3 runs to 16 residues.

This clonotype was counted a few times. This chain joins TRBV10-3 and TRBJ2-7; D may match TRBD1 or TRBD2 (5 bases each). Trimming pared 3 bases from V and 1 base from J, leaving 10 bases between. This CDR3 is 14 amino acids long. The V gene's germline CDR1 is ENHRY and CDR2 SYGVKD. CDR3 residues: CAISDTGGSYEQYF. CDR3 bases: TGTGCCATCAGTGACACAGGAGGATCCTACGAGCAGTACTTC.

This chain uses TRBV25-1 with TRBJ1-3; the D is unclear. The CDR3 has 14 amino acids. Trimming pared 1 base from V and 4 bases from J, leaving 8 bases between. CDR1 and CDR2 (germline): MGHDK, SYGVNS. The CDR3 DNA reads as TGTGCCAGCAGTGAATGGGCCCCGGGAAACACCATATATTTT. Translating gives CASSEWAPGNTIYF.

The chain's CDR3 is CATSRGDRGSYEQYF. In DNA form, the CDR3 reads TGTGCCACCAGCAGAGGGGACAGGGGCTCCTACGAGCAGTACTTC. The V call is TRBV15, the J call TRBJ2-7; 10 bases line up with TRBD1. Germline loops: CDR1 LNHNV, CDR2 YYDKDF (reference sequence). The CDR3 totals 15 residues. After removal of 1 base from V and 0 bases from J, the junction contained 0 bases not matched to a gene. Full variable domain (missing parts from reference TRBV15 and TRBJ2-7): DAMVIQNPRYQVTQFGKPVTLSCSQTLNHNVMYWYQQKSSQAPKLLFHYYDKDFNNEADTPDNFQSRRPNTSFCFLDIRSPGLGDTAMYLCATSRGDRGSYEQYFGPGTRLTVT.

The rearrangement joins TRBV15 to TRBJ2-5; tentatively, D is TRBD1 (6 bases). The CDR3 has 14 residues. V lost 4 bases, J lost 3 bases, and 12 bases lay in between. Germline V gene data show CDR1 as LNHNV and CDR2 as YYDKDF (reference sequence). CDR3 nucleotides: TGTGCCACCAGCAAAGGACAGCAAAAAGAGACCCAGTACTTC. Protein product: CATSKGQQKETQYF.

A word on this clonotype: A much larger clone sits a single nucleotide away, making a read error possible. The V and J genes are TRBV7-4 and TRBJ1-2, with D possibly matching TRBD1 (6 bases). The germline V gene encodes CDR1 SGHVT and CDR2 SQSDAQ. CDR3 length: 15 amino acids. The CDR3 DNA follows: TGTGCCAGCGGCTTAGCGGCAGGGGAGGGCTATGGCTACACCTTC. Translation gives CASGLAAGEGYGYTF.

V gene TRBV20-1 combines with J gene TRBJ1-3; the match to TRBD1 covers 7 bases. Germline V CDR1 and CDR2: DFQATT, SNEGSKA (reference sequence). CDR3 length: 17 amino acids. Germline trimming cut 5 bases from V and 0 bases from J; bases unmatched to any gene: 13. CDR3 sequence: CSALPRDRIYSGNTIYF. In nucleotides, the CDR3 is TGCAGTGCTCTCCCCCGGGACAGAATTTACTCTGGAAACACCATATATTTT.

This clonotype was detected many times. This chain uses TRBV2 with TRBJ1-5; D not certain. Germline CDR1 reads SNHLY; CDR2 reads FYNNEI. V was cut by 7 bases and J by 0 bases, with 10 bases left in between. This CDR3 has 14 residues. CDR3 in DNA: TGTGCCAGCACCCAGATCACTAGCAATCAGCCCCAGCATTTT. Protein sequence: CASTQITSNQPQHF.

The table lists this clonotype with many counts. The gene calls are TRBV7-9 and TRBJ1-2; D not certain. Trimming removed 4 bases from V and 5 bases from J, with 8 bases in between. This CDR3 is 12 amino acids long. Germline V gene sequence: CDR1 SEHNR, CDR2 FQNEAQ (reference sequence). CDR3 sequence reads: CASSSDLYGYTF. DNA of the CDR3: TGTGCCAGCAGCTCAGACCTGTATGGCTACACCTTC.

At least ten counts were recorded for this clonotype. The genes are TRBV24-1 and TRBJ1-2; D gene unclear. Looked up from germline, CDR1 is KGHDR and CDR2 is SFDVKD. Trimming left V 0 bases short and J 9 bases short, with 7 bases between. The CDR3 extends over 12 amino acids. CDR3 DNA: TGTGCCACCAGTGATTTGGGGCAGAGCTACACCTTC. It encodes CATSDLGQSYTF.

This clonotype was counted many times. Relative to the germline gene, one junction end is altered; a read error may explain this. The rearrangement links TRBV7-7 to TRBJ2-2, with D maybe TRBD1 (6 bases). Germline V lookup: CDR1 SSHAT, CDR2 FNYEAQ (reference sequence). This CDR3 spans 15 amino acids. The CDR3 loop reads CASSPQGGKAGELFF. The CDR3 DNA is TGTGCTAGCAGCCCACAGGGTGGCAAGGCCGGGGAGCTGTTTTTT.

This clonotype was detected ten times or more. This chain links TRBV19 with TRBJ1-2; D is perhaps TRBD1 (5 bases). V lost 9 bases and J lost 3, with 8 bases in between. Per germline, CDR1 LNHDA and CDR2 SQIVND (reference sequence). The CDR3 is 11 amino acids. The CDR3 nucleotides read TGTGCCAGCCAGGGCCACTATGGCTACACCTTC. It yields the protein CASQGHYGYTF.

This clonotype has at least ten counts. The genes are TRBV20-1 and TRBJ1-1; 7 positions agree with TRBD1. V shed 1 base and J 5 bases; nucleotides not matched to a gene: 4. The CDR3 is 13 residues long. CDR1 and CDR2 (germline): DFQATT, SNEGSKA (reference sequence). Here the CDR3 DNA reads TGCAGTGCTAGAGTAGGGGGCGGGACTGAAGCTTTCTTT. Translated, it gives CSARVGGGTEAFF.

The chain employs TRBV20-1 and TRBJ2-7, with 8 bases matching TRBD2. Germline V gene data show CDR1 as DFQATT and CDR2 as SNEGSKA (reference sequence). The CDR3 extends over 16 amino acids. With V trimmed by 1 base and J by 1 base, 9 bases remained unmatched. CDR3 bases: TGCAGTGCTAGAGTTTCCCGCAGCGGGAGTTCCTACGAGCAGTACTTC. Protein: CSARVSRSGSSYEQYF.

To note about this clonotype: A read error may account for a junction end that differs from germline. The rearrangement links TRBV30 to TRBJ2-5; D call uncertain. The CDR3 totals 11 residues. The V gene's germline CDR1 is GTSNPN and CDR2 SVGIG (reference sequence). DNA for the CDR3: TGTGCCTGGAGTGTTCAAGGGACCCAGTACTTC. Its protein product is CAWSVQGTQYF.